Each of the 9 T cell receptor beta chains below was sequenced from the same sample in a study of blood T cells in healthy people across ages. Combining a sample-barcoded 5' primer with a J-beta primer mix, a second PCR ran for 7 to 11 cycles. TCRdb recomputed calls from the 5' RACE reads with MiXCR, one row per CDR3 protein. The table records 1.8 million or so distinct CDR3 sequences, about 39% of them present only once. The sample comprised blood. Source of these receptors: a human donor in good health.

This clonotype showed up just a few times. The chain combines TRBV6-5 with TRBJ2-5; weak D call: TRBD2 (5 bases). Trimming shortened V by 3 bases and J by 2 bases, and 10 bases separated the two germline ends. The germline V gene encodes CDR1 MNHEY and CDR2 SVGAGI. This CDR3 is built from 14 residues. This CDR3 reads CASSYQPGQETQYF. The CDR3 nucleotides are TGTGCCAGCAGTTATCAACCGGGGCAAGAGACCCAGTACTTC.

This clonotype was counted only a few times. This chain joins TRBV2 and TRBJ1-5; D is possibly TRBD1 (5 bases). CDR3 length: 14 residues. Germline V gives CDR1 SNHLY, CDR2 FYNNEI. Trimming took 6 bases from V and 5 from J, leaving 14 bases between them. The CDR3 DNA reads TGTGCCAGCAGCGCACAGCGAGGGGATCAGCCCCAGCATTTT. It specifies CASSAQRGDQPQHF.

This clonotype was recorded at least ten times. The chain recombines TRBV29-1 with TRBJ2-1; D assignment may be TRBD1 or TRBD2 (5 bases each). The length of the CDR3 is 18 residues. Deletions cut 7 bases from V and 2 bases from J, with 27 bases between. Germline CDR1 and CDR2: SQVTM and ANQGSEA. CDR3 in DNA: TGCAGCGCCCGAGCAGAGGGACGGACGTCCGGACCCTACAATGAGCAGTTCTTC. Protein: CSARAEGRTSGPYNEQFF.

The rearrangement uses TRBV18 and TRBJ2-3, with 12 bases lining up with TRBD2. Germline-derived CDR1 and CDR2 are KGHSH and LQKENI. The CDR3 has 16 amino acids. V lost 0 bases, J lost 6 bases, and 4 bases stayed unmatched. The CDR3 DNA follows: TGTGCCAGCTCACCACCAACTAGCGGGGGGCATGATACGCAGTATTTT. This codes for CASSPPTSGGHDTQYF.

This clonotype was detected a few times. At one of its ends the junction is not consistent with the germline gene, which may arise from a read error. The rearrangement joins TRBV11-1 to TRBJ2-5, with D unresolved. The CDR3 is 14 amino acids. CDR1 SGHAT and CDR2 FQDESV come from the germline V gene (reference sequence). The CDR3 region is CANSPSAAQETQYF. The CDR3 DNA follows: TGTGCCAACAGCCCATCCGCAGCGCAAGAGACCCAGTACTTC.

This chain joins TRBV5-1 and TRBJ1-6; no definite D call. V dropped 0 bases and J dropped 3 bases, with 7 bases sitting between them. Germline CDR1 is SGHRS and CDR2 is YFSETQ. CDR3 size: 15 residues. CDR3 DNA: TGCGCCAGCAGCTTGGAGGCGGGCTATAATTCACCCCTCCACTTT. The encoded protein is CASSLEAGYNSPLHF. The full variable domain, its missing parts supplied by reference TRBV5-1 and TRBJ1-6, is KAGVTQTPRYLIKTRGQQVTLSCSPISGHRSVSWYQQTPGQGLQFLFEYFSETQRNKGNFPGRFSGRQFSNSRSEMNVSTLELGDSALYLCASSLEAGYNSPLHFGNGTRLTVT.

This clonotype was recorded a few times. The chain carries TRBV28 and TRBJ2-3; D is unclear. The CDR3 runs to 14 residues. Germline lookup yields CDR1 MDHEN and CDR2 SYDVKM. V dropped 10 bases and J dropped 2 bases, with 16 bases sitting between them. DNA for the CDR3: TGTGCCATCGAAGAACGGCTAAACACAGATACGCAGTATTTT. Its protein is CAIEERLNTDTQYF.

V is TRBV6-1 and J is TRBJ1-2; D not resolved. The CDR3 covers 12 residues. The germline V gene has CDR1 MNHNS and CDR2 SASEGT. The V end lost 3 bases, the J end lost 3 bases, and 5 bases lay between the germline ends. Written as DNA, the CDR3 is TGTGCCAGCAGTGATGTCTACTATGGCTACACCTTC. Residues: CASSDVYYGYTF.

The J gene is TRBJ1-5, the V gene TRBV12-3 or TRBV12-4; 9 nucleotides agree with TRBD1. V lost 6 bases, J lost 1 base, and 10 bases stayed unmatched. The CDR3 is made up of 17 amino acids. The CDR3 sequence is CASRQNIGTGSNQPQHF. The CDR3, as DNA: TGTGCCAGCAGGCAAAATATCGGGACAGGGAGCAATCAGCCCCAGCATTTT.